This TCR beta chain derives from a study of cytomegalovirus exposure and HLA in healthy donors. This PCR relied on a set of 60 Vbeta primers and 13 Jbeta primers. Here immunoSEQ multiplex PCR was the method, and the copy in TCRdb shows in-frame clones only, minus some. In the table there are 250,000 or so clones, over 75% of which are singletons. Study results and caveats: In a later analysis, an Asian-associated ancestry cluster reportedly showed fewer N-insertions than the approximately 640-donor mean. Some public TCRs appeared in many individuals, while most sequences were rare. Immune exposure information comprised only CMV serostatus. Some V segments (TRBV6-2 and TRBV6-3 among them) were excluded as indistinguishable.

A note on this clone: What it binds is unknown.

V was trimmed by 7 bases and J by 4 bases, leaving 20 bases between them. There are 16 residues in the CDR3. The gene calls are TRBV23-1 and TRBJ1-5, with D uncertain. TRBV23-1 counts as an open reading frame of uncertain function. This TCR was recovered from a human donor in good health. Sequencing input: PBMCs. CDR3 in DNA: TGCGCCAGCACCAACGACGACAAGGAACAAAATCAGCCCCAGCATTTT. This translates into CASTNDDKEQNQPQHF.